The 20 T cell receptor beta chains below come from one sample, sequenced in a study of blood T cell repertoires in COVID-19. Generated by immunoSEQ multiplex PCR, the TCRdb table keeps only in-frame clones and is missing some. Of under 350,000 clones in the sample, roughly 80% are singletons; the top ten hold 3.5% to 5.5%. Sequencing was done on a sample of peripheral blood. Source of these receptors: a man aged 55-75 years who had recovered from COVID-19.

The DNA for the CDR3 is TGTGCCAGCAGTTTTATGACAGGGGCTCAGCCCCAGCATTTT. Protein sequence: CASSFMTGAQPQHF. This sequence joins TRBV28 and TRBJ1-5, with 8 bases that match TRBD1. The CDR3 runs to 14 residues. V was clipped by 3 bases and J by 6 bases; unmatched bases: 4. The V gene's germline CDR1 is MDHEN and CDR2 SYDVKM. Complete variable domain (other parts from reference TRBV28 and TRBJ1-5): DVKVTQSSRYLVKRTGEKVFLECVQDMDHENMFWYRQDPGLGLRLIYFSYDVKMKEKGDIPEGYSVSREKKERFSLILESASTNQTSMYLCASSFMTGAQPQHFGDGTRLSIL.

The rearrangement uses TRBV5-5 and TRBJ2-5; 12 positions match TRBD2. V lost 0 bases and J lost 3; bases outside the gene matches: 0. From germline, CDR1 is SGHKS and CDR2 YYEKEE (reference sequence). The CDR3 is 15 residues long. As DNA, the CDR3 is TGTGCCAGCAGCTTGGCTAGCGGGAGGGAAGAGACCCAGTACTTC. Encoded protein: CASSLASGREETQYF.

The chain couples TRBV5-1 to TRBJ2-7; 7 bases are shared with TRBD1. Germline CDR1 and CDR2: SGHRS and YFSETQ. The CDR3 runs 14 residues. The V and J ends lost 3 bases and 3 bases, in that order; junction bases with no gene match: 6. The CDR3 DNA is TGCGCCAGCAGCTGGAAGACAGGGAGCTACGAGCAGTACTTC. Amino acids: CASSWKTGSYEQYF.

This clone turned up a few times. This chain connects TRBV9 to TRBJ2-5; TRBD1 aligns across 7 bases. Germline lookup yields CDR1 SGDLS and CDR2 YYNGEE. The CDR3 length is 17 residues. V lost 0 bases and J lost 2; bases outside the gene matches: 10. The CDR3 here is CASSVGWAGGNQETQYF. DNA for the CDR3: TGTGCCAGCAGCGTAGGGTGGGCAGGGGGTAATCAAGAGACCCAGTACTTC.

This sequence joins TRBV7-9 and TRBJ2-2, with D uncertain. The CDR3 loop spans 16 amino acids. The germline gives CDR1 SEHNR, CDR2 FQNEAQ (reference sequence). V was clipped by 1 base and J by 6 bases, with 15 bases between them. CDR3 in amino acids: CASSLDYQVGPGELFF. CDR3 nucleotide sequence: TGTGCCAGCAGCTTAGATTACCAAGTCGGTCCCGGGGAGCTGTTTTTT. Full variable domain (remainder filled in from reference TRBV7-9 and TRBJ2-2): DTGVSQNPRHKITKRGQNVTFRCDPISEHNRLYWYRQTLGQGPEFLTYFQNEAQLEKSRLLSDRFSAERPKGSFSTLEIQRTEQGDSAMYLCASSLDYQVGPGELFFGEGSRLTVL.

The chain recombines TRBV18 with TRBJ1-2; no firm D call. Trimming pared 2 bases from V and 4 bases from J, leaving 8 bases between. The CDR3 has 13 residues. Germline V gene sequence: CDR1 KGHSH, CDR2 LQKENI. Written as DNA, the CDR3 is TGTGCCAGCTCACCAGGGGAGGGCTATGGCTACACCTTC. Its protein product is CASSPGEGYGYTF.

This sequence joins TRBV27 and TRBJ2-5; 10 bases map to TRBD1. Germline trimming cut 8 bases from V and 1 base from J; bases unmatched to any gene: 7. From germline, CDR1 is MNHEY and CDR2 SMNVEV (reference sequence). The CDR3 is 15 residues long. The CDR3 is CASATGGSGQETQYF. The CDR3 DNA follows: TGTGCCAGCGCGACAGGGGGCTCCGGCCAAGAGACCCAGTACTTC.

The genes are TRBV3-1 (or the pseudogene TRBV3-2) and TRBJ1-2, with 7 bases fitting TRBD1. Germline-derived CDR1 and CDR2 are LGHDT and YNNKEL (reference sequence). The CDR3 loop spans 15 amino acids. The junction had 9 bases not matched to a gene; V was cut back by 4 bases and J by 4 bases. The CDR3 sequence: CASSRSLGDSYGYTF. The CDR3 DNA reads as TGTGCCAGCAGCCGGAGCTTGGGGGACAGCTATGGCTACACCTTC.

The chain recombines TRBV5-4 with TRBJ1-2, with D maybe TRBD1 (5 bases). This CDR3 has 17 amino acids. Germline V gives CDR1 SGHNT, CDR2 YYREEE (reference sequence). V gave up 0 bases and J gave up 0 bases, with 15 bases separating them. The CDR3 spells CASSLGGPRDSNYGYTF. CDR3 coding DNA: TGTGCCAGCAGCTTGGGGGGACCTAGGGACTCTAACTATGGCTACACCTTC.

The chain links TRBV30 to TRBJ2-6; D perhaps matches TRBD1 (5 bases). V was trimmed by 3 bases and J by 0 bases, leaving 21 bases between them. The CDR3 totals 19 residues. CDR1 GTSNPN and CDR2 SVGIG come from the germline V gene (reference sequence). Here the CDR3 DNA reads TGTGCCTGGAGGTACAGGTACACGATGGTGAGCTCTGGGGCCAACGTCCTGACTTTC. This encodes CAWRYRYTMVSSGANVLTF.

This chain joins TRBV19 and TRBJ2-3; 9 bases are shared with TRBD2. From germline, CDR1 is LNHDA and CDR2 SQIVND (reference sequence). The CDR3 is made up of 12 amino acids. The V segment lost 8 bases and the J segment 9 bases; nucleotides outside the gene matches: 6. CDR3 sequence: CASDSGGRTQYF. Written as DNA, the CDR3 is TGTGCCAGTGATAGCGGGGGACGGACGCAGTATTTT. Looking up the rest from reference TRBV19 and TRBJ2-3 gives the full variable domain: DGGITQSPKYLFRKEGQNVTLSCEQNLNHDAMYWYRQDPGQGLRLIYYSQIVNDFQKGDIAEGYSVSREKKESFPLTVTSAQKNPTAFYLCASDSGGRTQYFGPGTRLTVL.

This chain connects TRBV4-1 to TRBJ1-4, with 8 bases lining up with TRBD1. The CDR3 is made up of 16 amino acids. Germline trimming cut 1 base from V and 7 bases from J; bases unmatched to any gene: 8. The germline V gene encodes CDR1 MGHRA and CDR2 YSYEKL. The CDR3 DNA is TGCGCCAGCAGCCAAGTGACAGGGGTTGCCGGTGAAAAACTGTTTTTT. Translated, it gives CASSQVTGVAGEKLFF.

This chain joins TRBV11-1 and TRBJ1-2, with D possibly TRBD1 on 6 matching bases. Germline CDR1 and CDR2: SGHAT and FQDESV (reference sequence). This CDR3 region has 14 residues. V was shortened by 0 bases and J by 1 base, with 6 bases between the two germline ends. CDR3 loop: CASSLAGGNYGYTF. The CDR3 DNA is TGTGCCAGCAGCTTAGCAGGGGGTAACTATGGCTACACCTTC.

This clone has just one count. This sequence joins TRBV19 and TRBJ1-5, with TRBD1 matching 8 bases. V shed 5 bases and J 6 bases; nucleotides not matched to a gene: 9. The V gene's germline CDR1 is LNHDA and CDR2 SQIVND (reference sequence). The CDR3 contains 15 residues. The CDR3 sequence is CASSPTRQGSQPQHF. Here the CDR3 DNA reads TGTGCCAGTAGTCCTACACGACAGGGGTCTCAGCCCCAGCATTTT.

J is TRBJ1-4 and V is TRBV5-1, with TRBD1 matching over 9 bases. The germline gives CDR1 SGHRS, CDR2 YFSETQ. The CDR3 loop spans 15 amino acids. V gave up 6 bases and J gave up 7 bases; unmatched junction bases: 10. This CDR3 reads CASTPSGTGSEKLFF. The CDR3 DNA follows: TGCGCCAGCACCCCATCCGGGACAGGGAGTGAAAAACTGTTTTTT.

The chain has TRBV7-2 and TRBJ2-5; D remains ambiguous. Between the trimmed V and J ends, which lost 2 bases and 5 bases, there was a span of 12 bases. CDR1 SGHTA and CDR2 FQGNSA come from the germline V gene. This CDR3 contains 14 residues. DNA of the CDR3: TGTGCCAGCAGCTTAAGCACCCGAGCGGAGACCCAGTACTTC. This encodes CASSLSTRAETQYF.

The chain couples TRBV3-1 (or the pseudogene TRBV3-2) to TRBJ1-2; 7 bases map to TRBD1. Trimming at V came to 4 bases and at J to 5 bases, leaving 10 bases not matched to a gene. Germline values: CDR1 LGHDT, CDR2 YNNKEL (reference sequence). The CDR3 totals 15 residues. CDR3 DNA sequence: TGTGCCAGCAGCCCGGGGACAGAAGTATCGTATGGCTACACCTTC. This translates into CASSPGTEVSYGYTF.

The chain has TRBV2 and TRBJ1-6, with 8 bases identical to TRBD1. The CDR3 spans 15 residues. J was trimmed by 7 bases and V by 6 bases; bases with no gene match: 8. From germline, CDR1 is SNHLY and CDR2 FYNNEI. The CDR3 reads CASRGGTGPNSPLHF. Here the CDR3 DNA reads TGTGCCAGCAGGGGGGGGACAGGACCCAATTCACCCCTCCACTTT. Combining the CDR3 with reference TRBV2 and TRBJ1-6 gives the whole variable domain EPEVTQTPSHQVTQMGQEVILRCVPISNHLYFYWYRQILGQKVEFLVSFYNNEISEKSEIFDDQFSVERPDGSNFTLKIRSTKLEDSAMYFCASRGGTGPNSPLHFGNGTRLTVT.

This clone was observed a single time. The chain joins TRBV5-1 to TRBJ2-1, with 11 positions matching TRBD2. Per germline, CDR1 SGHRS and CDR2 YFSETQ. This CDR3 has 16 amino acids. V shed 0 bases, J shed 4 bases, and the junction held 3 bases outside the gene matches. The CDR3 protein is CASSLAGTSGYNEQFF. DNA for the CDR3: TGCGCCAGCAGCTTGGCCGGGACTAGCGGATACAATGAGCAGTTCTTC.

The chain couples TRBV16 to TRBJ1-4; the D gene is possibly TRBD1 (5 bases). V lost 4 bases, J lost 3 bases, and 12 bases lay in between. The CDR3 loop spans 15 amino acids. Germline V CDR1 and CDR2: KGHSY, FQNENV. As DNA, the CDR3 is TGTGCCAGCAGCCTGCAGACAGCGTCTAATGAAAAACTGTTTTTT. Amino acids: CASSLQTASNEKLFF.